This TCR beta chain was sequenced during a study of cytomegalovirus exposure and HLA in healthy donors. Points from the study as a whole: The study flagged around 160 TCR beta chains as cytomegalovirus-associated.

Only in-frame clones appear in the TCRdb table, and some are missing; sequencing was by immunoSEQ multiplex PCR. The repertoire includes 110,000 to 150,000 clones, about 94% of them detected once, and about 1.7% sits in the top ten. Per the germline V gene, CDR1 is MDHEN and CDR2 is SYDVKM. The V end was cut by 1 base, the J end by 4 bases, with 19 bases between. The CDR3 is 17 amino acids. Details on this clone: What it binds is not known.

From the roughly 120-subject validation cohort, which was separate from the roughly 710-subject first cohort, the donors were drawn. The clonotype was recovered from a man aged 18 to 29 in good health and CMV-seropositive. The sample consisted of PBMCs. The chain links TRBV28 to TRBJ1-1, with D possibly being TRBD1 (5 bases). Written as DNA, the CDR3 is TGTGCCAGCAGTTTATACCACCTAGGGGTCCTGGGCACTGAAGCTTTCTTT. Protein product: CASSLYHLGVLGTEAFF.